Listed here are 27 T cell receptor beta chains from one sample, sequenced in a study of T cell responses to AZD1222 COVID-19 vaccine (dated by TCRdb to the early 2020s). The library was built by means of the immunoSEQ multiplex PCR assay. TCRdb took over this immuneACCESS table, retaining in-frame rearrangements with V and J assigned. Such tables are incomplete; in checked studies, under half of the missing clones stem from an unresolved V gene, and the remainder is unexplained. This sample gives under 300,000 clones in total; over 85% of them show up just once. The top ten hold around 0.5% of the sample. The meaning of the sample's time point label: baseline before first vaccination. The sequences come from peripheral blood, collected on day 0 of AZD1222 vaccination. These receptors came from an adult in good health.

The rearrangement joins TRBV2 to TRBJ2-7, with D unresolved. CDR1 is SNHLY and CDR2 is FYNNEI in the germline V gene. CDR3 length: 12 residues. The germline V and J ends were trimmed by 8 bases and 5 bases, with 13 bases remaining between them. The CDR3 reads CASYGLAHEQYF. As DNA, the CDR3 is TGTGCCAGCTACGGTTTAGCCCACGAGCAGTACTTC.

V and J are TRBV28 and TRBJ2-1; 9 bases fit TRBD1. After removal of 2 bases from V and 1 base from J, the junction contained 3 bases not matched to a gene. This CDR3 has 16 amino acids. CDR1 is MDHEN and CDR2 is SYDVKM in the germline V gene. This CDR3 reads CASSLPGTGSYNEQFF. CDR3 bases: TGTGCCAGCAGTTTACCCGGGACAGGGTCCTACAATGAGCAGTTCTTC.

The CDR3 sequence is CASSLGRGGINYGYTF. CDR3 bases: TGTGCCAGCAGCTTAGGAAGGGGGGGAATTAACTATGGCTACACCTTC. The V gene is TRBV7-2, the J gene TRBJ1-2; D might be TRBD1 (6 bases). There are 16 residues in the CDR3. V was shortened by 1 base and J by 1 base, with 13 bases between the two germline ends. Looked up from germline, CDR1 is SGHTA and CDR2 is FQGNSA.

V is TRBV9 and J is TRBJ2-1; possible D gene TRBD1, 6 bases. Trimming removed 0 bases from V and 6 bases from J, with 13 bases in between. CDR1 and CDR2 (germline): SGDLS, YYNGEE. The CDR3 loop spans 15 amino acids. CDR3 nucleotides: TGTGCCAGCAGCGTAGCCTCGACAGGTCCCAATGAGCAGTTCTTC. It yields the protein CASSVASTGPNEQFF.

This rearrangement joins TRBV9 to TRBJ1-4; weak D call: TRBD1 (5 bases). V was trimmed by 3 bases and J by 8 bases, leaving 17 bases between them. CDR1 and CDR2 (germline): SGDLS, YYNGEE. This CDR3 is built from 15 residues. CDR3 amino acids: CASSGPGPQKEKLFF. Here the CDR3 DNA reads TGTGCCAGCAGCGGGCCGGGACCTCAGAAGGAAAAACTGTTTTTT. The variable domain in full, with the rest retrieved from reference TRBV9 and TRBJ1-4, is DSGVTQTPKHLITATGQRVTLRCSPRSGDLSVYWYQQSLDQGLQFLIQYYNGEERAKGNILERFSAQQFPDLHSELNLSSLELGDSALYFCASSGPGPQKEKLFFGSGTQLSVL.

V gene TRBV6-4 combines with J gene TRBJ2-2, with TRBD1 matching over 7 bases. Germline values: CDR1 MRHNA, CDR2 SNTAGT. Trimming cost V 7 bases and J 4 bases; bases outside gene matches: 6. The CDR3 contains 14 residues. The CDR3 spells CASTRGPGTGELFF. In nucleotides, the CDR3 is TGTGCCAGCACAAGGGGGCCAGGCACCGGGGAGCTGTTTTTT.

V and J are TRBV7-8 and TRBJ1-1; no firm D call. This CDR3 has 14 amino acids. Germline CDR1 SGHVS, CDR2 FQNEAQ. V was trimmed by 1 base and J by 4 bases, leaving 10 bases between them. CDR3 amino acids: CASSLVWESTEAFF. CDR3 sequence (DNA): TGTGCCAGCAGCTTAGTTTGGGAGAGCACTGAAGCTTTCTTT.

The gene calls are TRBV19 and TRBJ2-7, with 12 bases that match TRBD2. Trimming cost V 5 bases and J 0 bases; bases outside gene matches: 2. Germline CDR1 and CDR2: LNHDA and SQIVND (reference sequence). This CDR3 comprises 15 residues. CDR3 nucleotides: TGTGCCAGTAGTCCGACTAGCGGGAGCTCCTACGAGCAGTACTTC. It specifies CASSPTSGSSYEQYF.

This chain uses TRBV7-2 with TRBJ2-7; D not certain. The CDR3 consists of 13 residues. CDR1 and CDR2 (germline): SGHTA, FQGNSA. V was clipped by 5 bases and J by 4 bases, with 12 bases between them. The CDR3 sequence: CASSRRHAYEQYF. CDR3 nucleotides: TGTGCCAGCAGCCGCCGACACGCTTACGAGCAGTACTTC.

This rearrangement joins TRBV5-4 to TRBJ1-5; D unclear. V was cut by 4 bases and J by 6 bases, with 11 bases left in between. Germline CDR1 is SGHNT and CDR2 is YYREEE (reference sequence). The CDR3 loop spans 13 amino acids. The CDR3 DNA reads TGTGCCAGCAGCCTAGGACGGAGTCAGCCCCAGCATTTT. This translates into CASSLGRSQPQHF.

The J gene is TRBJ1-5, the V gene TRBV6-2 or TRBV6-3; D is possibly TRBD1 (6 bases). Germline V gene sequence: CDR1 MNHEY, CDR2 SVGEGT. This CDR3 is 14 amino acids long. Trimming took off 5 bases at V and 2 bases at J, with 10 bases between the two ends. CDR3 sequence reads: CASSLQGRNQPQHF. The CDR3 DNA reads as TGTGCCAGCAGTCTCCAGGGGCGCAATCAGCCCCAGCATTTT.

The CDR3 bases are TGCGCCAGCAGACTCTGGTGGACAGGGCAAAAAAAGAGGGGTCAAGAGACCCAGTACTTC. Protein product: CASRLWWTGQKKRGQETQYF. The chain has TRBV5-1 and TRBJ2-5; 8 nucleotides line up with TRBD1. This CDR3 has 20 residues. Germline V CDR1 and CDR2: SGHRS, YFSETQ. The V segment lost 5 bases and the J segment 2 bases; nucleotides outside the gene matches: 23.

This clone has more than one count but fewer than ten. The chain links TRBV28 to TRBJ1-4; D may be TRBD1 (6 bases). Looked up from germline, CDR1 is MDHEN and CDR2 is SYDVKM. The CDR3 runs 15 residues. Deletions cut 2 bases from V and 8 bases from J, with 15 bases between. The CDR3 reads CASSLAPGEEEKLFF. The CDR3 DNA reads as TGTGCCAGCAGTTTAGCCCCAGGGGAGGAAGAAAAACTGTTTTTT.

The CDR3 nucleotides are TGTGCCAGCAGCCAAGCCTCAACAGGCGGGAGTTACGAGCAGTACTTC. Its translation is CASSQASTGGSYEQYF. The genes are TRBV3-1 (or the pseudogene TRBV3-2) and TRBJ2-7; 7 bases line up with TRBD2. The CDR3 extends over 16 amino acids. J was trimmed by 4 bases and V by 1 base; bases with no gene match: 10. Germline V lookup: CDR1 LGHDT, CDR2 YNNKEL (reference sequence).

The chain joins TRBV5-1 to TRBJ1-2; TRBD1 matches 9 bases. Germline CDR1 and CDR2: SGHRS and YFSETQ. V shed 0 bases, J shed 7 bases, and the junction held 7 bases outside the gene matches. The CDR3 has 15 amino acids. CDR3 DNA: TGCGCCAGCAGCTTGGACGGACAGGGGTTGGTTGGCTACACCTTC. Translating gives CASSLDGQGLVGYTF.

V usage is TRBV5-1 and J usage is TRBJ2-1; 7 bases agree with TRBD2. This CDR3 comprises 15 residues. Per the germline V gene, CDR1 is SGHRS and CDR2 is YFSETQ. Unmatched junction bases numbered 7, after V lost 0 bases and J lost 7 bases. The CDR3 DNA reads TGCGCCAGCAGCTTGGAGGCTAGCGGTGTGAATGAGCAGTTCTTC. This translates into CASSLEASGVNEQFF.

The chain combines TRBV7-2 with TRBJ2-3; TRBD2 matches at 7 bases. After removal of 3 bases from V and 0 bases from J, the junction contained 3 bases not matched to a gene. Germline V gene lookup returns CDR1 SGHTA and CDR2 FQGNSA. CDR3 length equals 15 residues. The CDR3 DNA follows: TGTGCCAGCAGCTTGGGACTACCCAGCACAGATACGCAGTATTTT. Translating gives CASSLGLPSTDTQYF.

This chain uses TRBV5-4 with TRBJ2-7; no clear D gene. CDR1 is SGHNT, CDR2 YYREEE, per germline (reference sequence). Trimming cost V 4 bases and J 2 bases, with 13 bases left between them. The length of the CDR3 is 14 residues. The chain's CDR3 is CASSPDGRTYEQYF. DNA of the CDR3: TGTGCCAGCAGCCCGGACGGCAGAACCTACGAGCAGTACTTC. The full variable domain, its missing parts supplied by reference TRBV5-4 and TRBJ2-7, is ETGVTQSPTHLIKTRGQQVTLRCSSQSGHNTVSWYQQALGQGPQFIFQYYREEENGRGNFPPRFSGLQFPNYSSELNVNALELDDSALYLCASSPDGRTYEQYFGPGTRLTVT.

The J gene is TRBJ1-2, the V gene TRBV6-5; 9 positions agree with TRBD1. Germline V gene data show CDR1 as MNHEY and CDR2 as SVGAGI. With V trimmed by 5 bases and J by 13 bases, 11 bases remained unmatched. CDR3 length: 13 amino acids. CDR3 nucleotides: TGTGCCAGCAGTCCCGGGACAGGGATCACTGGCACCTTC. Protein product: CASSPGTGITGTF.

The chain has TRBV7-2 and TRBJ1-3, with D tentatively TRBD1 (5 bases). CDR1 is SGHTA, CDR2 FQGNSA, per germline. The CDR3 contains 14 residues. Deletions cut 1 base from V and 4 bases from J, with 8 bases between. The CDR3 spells CASSLDRNGNTIYF. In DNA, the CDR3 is TGTGCCAGCAGCTTAGACAGGAACGGAAACACCATATATTTT.

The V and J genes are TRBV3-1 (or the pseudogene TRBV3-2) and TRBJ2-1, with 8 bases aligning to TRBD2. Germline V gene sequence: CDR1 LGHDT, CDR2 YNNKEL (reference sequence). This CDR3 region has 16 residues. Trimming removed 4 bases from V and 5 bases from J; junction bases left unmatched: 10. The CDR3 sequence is CASSPMSGGKNNEQFF. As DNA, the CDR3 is TGTGCCAGCAGCCCGATGTCGGGAGGGAAGAACAATGAGCAGTTCTTC.

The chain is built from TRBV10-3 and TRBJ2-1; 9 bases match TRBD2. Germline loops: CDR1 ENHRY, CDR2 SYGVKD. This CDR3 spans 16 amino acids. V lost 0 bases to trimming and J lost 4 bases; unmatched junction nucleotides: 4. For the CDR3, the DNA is TGTGCCATCAGTGAGTCGATGGCGGGAGGGTACAATGAGCAGTTCTTC. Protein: CAISESMAGGYNEQFF.

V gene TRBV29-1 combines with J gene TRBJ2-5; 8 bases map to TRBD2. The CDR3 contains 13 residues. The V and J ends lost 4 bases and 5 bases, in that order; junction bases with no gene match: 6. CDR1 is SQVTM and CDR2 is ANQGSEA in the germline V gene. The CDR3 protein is CSVVLAGGETQYF. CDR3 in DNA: TGCAGCGTTGTTCTAGCGGGTGGGGAGACCCAGTACTTC.

The CDR3, as DNA: TGTGCCTCCAGAGGGGCATTTAAGGAAAAACTGTTTTTT. Its protein product is CASRGAFKEKLFF. The chain couples TRBV2 to TRBJ1-4; the D gene is possibly TRBD1 (5 bases). The CDR3 has 13 residues. CDR1 is SNHLY and CDR2 is FYNNEI in the germline V gene. With 11 bases removed from V and 8 bases from J, the gap between germline ends came to 18 bases. Full variable domain (outside the CDR3, taken from reference TRBV2 and TRBJ1-4): EPEVTQTPSHQVTQMGQEVILRCVPISNHLYFYWYRQILGQKVEFLVSFYNNEISEKSEIFDDQFSVERPDGSNFTLKIRSTKLEDSAMYFCASRGAFKEKLFFGSGTQLSVL.

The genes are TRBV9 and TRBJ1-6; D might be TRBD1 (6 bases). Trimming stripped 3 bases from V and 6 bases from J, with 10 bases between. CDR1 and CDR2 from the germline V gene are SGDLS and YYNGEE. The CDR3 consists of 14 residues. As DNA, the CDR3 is TGTGCCAGCAGCGACAGGGTTCCTAATTCACCCCTCCACTTT. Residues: CASSDRVPNSPLHF.

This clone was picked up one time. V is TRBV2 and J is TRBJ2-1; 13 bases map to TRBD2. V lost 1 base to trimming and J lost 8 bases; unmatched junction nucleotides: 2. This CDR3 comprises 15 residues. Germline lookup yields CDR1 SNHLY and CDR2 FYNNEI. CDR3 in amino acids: CASSEGTSGSDEQFF. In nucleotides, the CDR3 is TGTGCCAGCAGTGAAGGGACTAGCGGGAGTGATGAGCAGTTCTTC.

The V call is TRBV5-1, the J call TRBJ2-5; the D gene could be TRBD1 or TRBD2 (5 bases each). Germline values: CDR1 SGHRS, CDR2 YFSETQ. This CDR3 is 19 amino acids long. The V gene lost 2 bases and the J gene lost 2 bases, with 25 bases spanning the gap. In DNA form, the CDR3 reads TGCGCCAGCAGCTTTCGAGGGGTACCTCTGGACGGAAAACAAGAGACCCAGTACTTC. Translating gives CASSFRGVPLDGKQETQYF.